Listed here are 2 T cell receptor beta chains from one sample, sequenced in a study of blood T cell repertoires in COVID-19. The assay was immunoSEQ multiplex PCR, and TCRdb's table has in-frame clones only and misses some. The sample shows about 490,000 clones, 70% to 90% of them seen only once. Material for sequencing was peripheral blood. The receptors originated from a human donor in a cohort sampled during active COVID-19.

CDR3 region: CASSPRGTGMEKLFF. CDR3 nucleotides: TGTGCCAGCAGTCCACGAGGGACAGGGATGGAAAAACTGTTTTTT. This chain links TRBV6-5 with TRBJ1-4; TRBD1 matches at 9 bases. CDR3 length: 15 residues. V lost 5 bases and J lost 8; bases outside the gene matches: 9. The germline V gene encodes CDR1 MNHEY and CDR2 SVGAGI.

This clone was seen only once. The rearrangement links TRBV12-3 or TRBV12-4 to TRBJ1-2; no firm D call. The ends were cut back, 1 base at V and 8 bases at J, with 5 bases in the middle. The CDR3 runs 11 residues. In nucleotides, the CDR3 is TGTGCCAGCAGTTTAGACCAGGGCTACACCTTC. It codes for CASSLDQGYTF.